This T cell receptor (beta chain) was captured by sequencing in a study of blood T cell repertoires in COVID-19. Study summary: The samples span acute and convalescent COVID-19 from the United States, Italy and Spain.

Measured with immunoSEQ multiplex PCR; TCRdb has only the in-frame clones, and not every one. This table has about 160,000 clones, 85% appearing once. The CDR3 has 12 amino acids. With V trimmed by 7 bases and J by 3 bases, 6 bases remained unmatched. Germline V gene lookup returns CDR1 SQVTM and CDR2 ANQGSEA. The sequenced material came from peripheral blood. The sequence derives from a human donor with acute or convalescent COVID-19. The donor label of this sample is uncertain. V gene TRBV29-1 combines with J gene TRBJ2-7, with TRBD1 identical over 7 bases. For the CDR3, the DNA is TGCAGCGCCCGACAGGGTATCTACGAGCAGTACTTC. The encoded protein is CSARQGIYEQYF.